Below, 14 T cell receptor beta chains from the same sample are listed, as sequenced in a study of blood T cell repertoires in COVID-19. Produced via immunoSEQ multiplex PCR; TCRdb's table is partial and in-frame only. The repertoire holds roughly 310,000 clones, with roughly nine tenths as singletons. The specimen sequenced was PBMCs or T cells enriched from blood (not recorded which). Source of these receptors: a man aged 60-69 years who had recovered from COVID-19.

The chain joins TRBV6-5 to TRBJ2-5; maybe TRBD1 (6 bases). The CDR3 has 13 residues. The germline gives CDR1 MNHEY, CDR2 SVGAGI. The CDR3 nucleotides are TGTGTGACCCGCGGTGGGGGCGCAAAGACCCAGTACTTC. Translating gives CVTRGGGAKTQYF.

The rearrangement joins TRBV3-1 (or the pseudogene TRBV3-2) to TRBJ2-4, with 9 bases that match TRBD2. Germline-derived CDR1 and CDR2 are LGHDT and YNNKEL (reference sequence). V was pared by 2 bases and J by 6 bases, with 8 bases of the junction left unmatched. The CDR3 runs to 16 residues. The CDR3 DNA reads as TGTGCCAGCAGCCAATATCGCGGGAGGGCCGGAAACATTCAGTACTTC. Translating gives CASSQYRGRAGNIQYF.

V and J are TRBV7-3 and TRBJ2-3, with a possible D match to TRBD2 (6 bases). This CDR3 has 13 residues. The germline CDR1 and CDR2 sequences are SGHTA and FQGTGA. V lost 6 bases, J lost 5 bases, and 12 bases lay in between. CDR3 DNA sequence: TGTGCCAGCAGTTCGTTCGGGGGAGATACGCAGTATTTT. This translates into CASSSFGGDTQYF.

In nucleotides, the CDR3 is TGTGCCAGCAGCCAAGAGCAGGGGGTTGGGGAGACCCAGTACTTC. Its protein is CASSQEQGVGETQYF. The chain couples TRBV4-2 to TRBJ2-5, with 7 bases lining up with TRBD1. Trimming at V came to 0 bases and at J to 5 bases, leaving 6 bases not matched to a gene. The CDR3 spans 15 residues. Germline CDR1 is LGHNA and CDR2 is YNFKEQ.

The chain has TRBV5-6 and TRBJ1-2, with a possible D match to TRBD1 (6 bases). From germline, CDR1 is SGHDT and CDR2 YYEEEE. The CDR3 sequence is 15 residues long. V was trimmed by 2 bases and J by 3 bases, leaving 14 bases between them. CDR3 DNA sequence: TGTGCCAGCAGCTTACAGGGCAATTATTACTATGGCTACACCTTC. Translated, it gives CASSLQGNYYYGYTF.

This sequence joins TRBV12-3 or TRBV12-4 and TRBJ1-2, with 7 bases that match TRBD1. The CDR3 covers 13 residues. V shed 5 bases, J shed 8 bases, and the junction held 8 bases outside the gene matches. The CDR3 DNA reads as TGTGCCAGCAGTCCAACCGGGACAGTCGGCTACACCTTC. As protein: CASSPTGTVGYTF.

The J gene is TRBJ2-2, the V gene TRBV9, with 7 bases aligning to TRBD1. Unmatched junction bases numbered 5, after V lost 1 base and J lost 5 bases. The CDR3 is made up of 15 amino acids. Germline V gives CDR1 SGDLS, CDR2 YYNGEE. The CDR3 coding sequence is TGTGCCAGCAGCGTAAAGGGGGCCGGGACCGGGGAGCTGTTTTTT. Its protein product is CASSVKGAGTGELFF. Using reference TRBV9 and TRBJ2-2 for the parts outside the CDR3, the full variable domain is DSGVTQTPKHLITATGQRVTLRCSPRSGDLSVYWYQQSLDQGLQFLIQYYNGEERAKGNILERFSAQQFPDLHSELNLSSLELGDSALYFCASSVKGAGTGELFFGEGSRLTVL.

This clone was recorded only once. J is TRBJ1-3 and V is TRBV7-2; TRBD1 agrees at 7 bases. The V gene's germline CDR1 is SGHTA and CDR2 FQGNSA. The V segment lost 5 bases and the J segment 2 bases; nucleotides outside the gene matches: 6. CDR3 length equals 15 residues. The CDR3 sequence is CASSIGQATGNTIYF. The CDR3 nucleotides read TGTGCCAGCAGCATCGGACAGGCGACTGGAAACACCATATATTTT. Full variable domain (rest looked up from reference TRBV7-2 and TRBJ1-3): GAGVSQSPSNKVTEKGKDVELRCDPISGHTALYWYRQSLGQGLEFLIYFQGNSAPDKSGLPSDRFSAERTGGSVSTLTIQRTQQEDSAVYLCASSIGQATGNTIYFGEGSWLTVV.

The V and J genes are TRBV18 and TRBJ2-1, with 12 bases lining up with TRBD2. There are 14 residues in the CDR3. CDR1 KGHSH and CDR2 LQKENI come from the germline V gene. V shed 4 bases and J 7 bases; nucleotides not matched to a gene: 2. The CDR3 spells CASSRGTSGNEQFF. The CDR3 DNA reads as TGTGCCAGCTCACGCGGGACTAGCGGGAATGAGCAGTTCTTC.

This clone was picked up a small number of times. The chain couples TRBV18 to TRBJ2-3; TRBD2 matches 7 bases. Germline loops: CDR1 KGHSH, CDR2 LQKENI. The CDR3 contains 16 residues. V trimming: 1 base; J trimming: 4 bases; junction bases outside the gene matches: 8. The CDR3 DNA sequence: TGTGCCAGCTCACCACGGGTCGCGGGAGACCCAGATACGCAGTATTTT. Its protein product is CASSPRVAGDPDTQYF.

The chain has TRBV15 and TRBJ2-7, with TRBD2 matching over 9 bases. Losses at the gene ends were 5 bases for V and 0 bases for J; bases not matched to a gene: 5. The germline CDR1 and CDR2 sequences are LNHNV and YYDKDF (reference sequence). The CDR3 spans 15 residues. CDR3 loop: CATSLHSGGSYEQYF. CDR3 DNA: TGTGCCACCAGCTTACATAGCGGGGGCTCCTACGAGCAGTACTTC. The full variable domain, in which reference TRBV15 and TRBJ2-7 provide the parts outside the CDR3, is DAMVIQNPRYQVTQFGKPVTLSCSQTLNHNVMYWYQQKSSQAPKLLFHYYDKDFNNEADTPDNFQSRRPNTSFCFLDIRSPGLGDTAMYLCATSLHSGGSYEQYFGPGTRLTVT.

This chain uses TRBV6-1 with TRBJ1-2; D gene unclear. The CDR3 consists of 13 residues. V was trimmed by 2 bases and J by 0 bases, leaving 4 bases between them. Germline V gene data show CDR1 as MNHNS and CDR2 as SASEGT. The CDR3 reads CASSESANYGYTF. The CDR3 nucleotides read TGTGCCAGCAGTGAAAGCGCTAACTATGGCTACACCTTC.

This rearrangement joins TRBV27 to TRBJ1-6; a possible D gene is TRBD1 (5 bases). Trimming removed 6 bases from V and 10 bases from J, with 16 bases in between. This CDR3 region has 14 residues. Germline values: CDR1 MNHEY, CDR2 SMNVEV (reference sequence). The chain's CDR3 is CASRIREDRSPLHF. The CDR3 DNA reads TGTGCCAGCAGAATCAGGGAGGACCGGTCACCCCTCCACTTT.

The genes are TRBV27 and TRBJ2-5; the match to TRBD2 covers 7 bases. This CDR3 is built from 13 residues. Germline CDR1 is MNHEY and CDR2 is SMNVEV (reference sequence). The V segment lost 8 bases and the J segment 1 base; nucleotides outside the gene matches: 4. CDR3 amino acids: CASSRGVQETQYF. DNA for the CDR3: TGTGCCAGCTCCCGGGGGGTCCAAGAGACCCAGTACTTC.